This T cell receptor beta chain was profiled in a study of T-cell reconstitution after alpha-beta-depleted transplantation in children. The CDR3 covers 15 residues. Trimming at V came to 5 bases and at J to 0 bases, leaving 5 bases not matched to a gene. Overall study results and limits: The main origin of T-cell counts and diversity one year after transplant was newly produced T cells. Reports say that about two months after transplant, the alpha-beta T cells came out of several hundred graft clones that had expanded. High day-60 TCRbeta diversity in some patients came from surviving recipient T cells and thymic progenitors.

This clonotype was counted a few times. As yet, its antigen is unknown. Unique molecular identifiers were incorporated during preparation of the TCRbeta library. From the PCR reads, TCRdb called clonotypes with MiXCR, one entry per CDR3 protein. The sample includes approximately 350,000 distinct CDR3 sequences, around 16% seen only once; the top ten take roughly two fifths. Sequencing was performed on PBMCs, mostly from graft donor cells, taken 360 days after TCRalphabeta/CD19-depleted stem cell transplant. This TCR came from a male patient between 2 and 10 years old who had a stem cell transplant for acute lymphoblastic leukemia, so the T cells may come from the graft donor. V usage is TRBV12-3 or TRBV12-4 and J usage is TRBJ1-1, with 8 bases identical to TRBD1. CDR3 nucleotides: TGTGCCAGCAGTCACTTGGACAGGGTGAACACTGAAGCTTTCTTT. Protein: CASSHLDRVNTEAFF.